A selection of T cell receptor beta chains follows, all from one sample in a study of blood T cell repertoires in COVID-19. TCRdb's copy holds only in-frame clones and misses some; the assay was immunoSEQ multiplex PCR. The table lists some 220,000 clones, 86% of them singletons. Sequenced material: PBMCs or T cells enriched from blood (not recorded which). These receptors came from a woman aged 45 to 65 in a cohort exposed to, infected with or recovered from COVID-19 (not recorded which). Each CDR3 is given with its conserved first and last residue. Fields, in order: CDR3 protein, CDR3 DNA, clone size, V gene, J gene, D gene. A D gene is named only where the DNA matches it firmly. Only part of the rows carry a size: once, few, many, or a class if the clone is expanded.

CASSLSDRAGTEAFF	TGTGCCAGCAGTTTATCGGACAGGGCAGGAACTGAAGCTTTCTTT	NA	TRBV28	TRBJ1-1	TRBD1
CASSMTGGGHTEAFF	TGTGCCAGCAGCATGACAGGTGGGGGTCACACTGAAGCTTTCTTT	NA	TRBV6-5	TRBJ1-1	NA
CASSQATSGSIETQYF	TGTGCCAGCAGCCAGGCGACTAGCGGTTCCATAGAGACCCAGTACTTC	NA	TRBV4-2	TRBJ2-5	TRBD2
CASIRAGGPSKNIQYF	TGTGCCAGTATCAGAGCGGGGGGGCCTTCCAAAAACATTCAGTACTTC	NA	TRBV19	TRBJ2-4	TRBD2
CASSLVTGLVGEQYF	TGCGCCAGCAGCTTGGTAACAGGGCTTGTGGGCGAGCAGTACTTC	NA	TRBV5-1	TRBJ2-7	NA
CASSLAHSGRRETQYF	TGTGCCAGCAGCTTAGCGCATAGCGGGCGTAGAGAGACCCAGTACTTC	NA	TRBV7-2	TRBJ2-5	TRBD2
CASRGDTGKLFF	TGCGCCAGCAGAGGGGACACGGGAAAACTGTTTTTT	NA	TRBV5-1	TRBJ1-4	NA
CAYGTSGGAGKTQYF	TGTGCCTACGGGACTAGCGGGGGGGCCGGGAAGACCCAGTACTTC	NA	TRBV30	TRBJ2-5	TRBD2
CASSAARVDYGYTF	TGTGCCAGCAGCGCAGCTCGGGTAGACTATGGCTACACCTTC	once	TRBV9	TRBJ1-2	NA
CASSQEIAVSGANVLTF	TGCGCCAGCAGCCAAGAGATTGCGGTCTCTGGGGCCAACGTCCTGACTTTC	NA	TRBV4-1	TRBJ2-6	NA
CASSLAGTGGHEQYF	TGTGCCAGCAGCTTAGCCGGGACAGGGGGCCACGAGCAGTACTTC	NA	TRBV11-1	TRBJ2-7	TRBD1
CSVKEANYEQYF	TGCAGCGTGAAGGAGGCGAACTACGAGCAGTACTTC	NA	TRBV29-1	TRBJ2-7	NA
CSVDSKGSGNTIYF	TGCAGCGTCGACTCTAAGGGGTCTGGAAACACCATATATTTT	few	TRBV29-1	TRBJ1-3	NA
CASSPGGGQNTGELFF	TGTGCCAGCTCACCTGGAGGGGGCCAGAACACCGGGGAGCTGTTTTTT	NA	TRBV18	TRBJ2-2	NA
CASSLYPVRSNQPQHF	TGTGCCAGCAGTTTATATCCAGTGCGGAGCAATCAGCCCCAGCATTTT	NA	TRBV27	TRBJ1-5	NA
CATRGGNWEQYF	TGTGCCACGCGCGGGGGCAATTGGGAGCAGTACTTC	NA	TRBV3-1/TRBV3-2	TRBJ2-7	NA
CASSPQAGGPNKETQYF	TGTGCCAGCAGCCCCCAAGCGGGGGGGCCGAACAAAGAGACCCAGTACTTC	NA	TRBV5-4	TRBJ2-5	TRBD2
CASSLGASGGNEQFF	TGCGCCAGCAGCTTGGGTGCTAGCGGGGGCAATGAGCAGTTCTTC	NA	TRBV5-1	TRBJ2-1	TRBD2
CATSDLGQGGQFF	TGTGCCACCAGTGATCTGGGACAGGGAGGCCAGTTCTTC	NA	TRBV24-1	TRBJ2-1	TRBD1
CASSLASSEQYF	TGTGCCAGCAGTTTAGCTAGCTCCGAGCAGTACTTC	few	TRBV12-3/TRBV12-4	TRBJ2-7	NA
CASSLEAGFRDTQYF	TGCGCCAGCAGCTTGGAGGCGGGGTTCAGGGATACGCAGTATTTT	once	TRBV5-1	TRBJ2-3	NA
CASTRWYGSGNTIYF	TGTGCCAGCACCAGGTGGTACGGCTCTGGAAACACCATATATTTT	NA	TRBV11-2	TRBJ1-3	NA
CASSLTISGELFF	TGTGCCAGCAGCTTAACTATCTCCGGGGAGCTGTTTTTT	NA	TRBV7-3	TRBJ2-2	NA
CASSQDPGDTQYF	TGCGCCAGCAGCCAAGACCCCGGGGATACGCAGTATTTT	NA	TRBV4-3	TRBJ2-3	NA
CASSIIRAGGRQETQYF	TGTGCCAGTAGTATAATTAGGGCGGGGGGGCGGCAAGAGACCCAGTACTTC	NA	TRBV19	TRBJ2-5	TRBD2
CASSQDPGNYGYTF	TGCGCCAGCAGCCAAGACCCAGGGAACTATGGCTACACCTTC	NA	TRBV4-1	TRBJ1-2	NA
CASSPRGTGKYGYTF	TGTGCCAGCAGCCCACGTGGGACAGGGAAATATGGCTACACCTTC	NA	TRBV13	TRBJ1-2	TRBD1
CASTRSGTLFNQPQHF	TGTGCCAGCACCCGGAGTGGGACACTATTCAATCAGCCCCAGCATTTT	once	TRBV28	TRBJ1-5	NA
CASSLAGGYEQYF	TGTGCCAGCAGCCTAGCGGGGGGCTACGAGCAGTACTTC	NA	TRBV14	TRBJ2-7	TRBD2
CASRGQGLGNGYTF	TGTGCCAGCAGAGGACAGGGGCTTGGGAATGGCTACACCTTC	NA	TRBV25-1	TRBJ1-2	TRBD1
CASSLSPARLGGNTIYF	TGTGCCAGCAGTTTATCCCCCGCGAGACTTGGTGGAAACACCATATATTTT	NA	TRBV27	TRBJ1-3	NA
CATSDKSTNYGYTF	TGTGCCACCAGTGACAAGAGTACTAACTATGGCTACACCTTC	NA	TRBV24-1	TRBJ1-2	NA
CASSQGQRGGTQYF	TGTGCCAGCAGCCAAGGGCAGCGGGGTGGTACGCAGTATTTT	once	TRBV4-2	TRBJ2-3	TRBD2
CGLPPGTDLNTEAFF	TGTGGACTACCCCCCGGGACAGACTTGAACACTGAAGCTTTCTTT	NA	TRBV19	TRBJ1-1	TRBD1
CASSMRQAGSPLHF	TGTGCCAGTAGTATGAGGCAGGCGGGTTCACCCCTCCACTTT	NA	TRBV19	TRBJ1-6	NA
CASSDRTSVYEQYF	TGTGCCAGCAGTGACAGGACTAGCGTCTACGAGCAGTACTTC	NA	TRBV6-4	TRBJ2-7	TRBD2
CASTPRYFPGELFF	TGTGCCAGCACCCCGAGGTATTTTCCCGGGGAGCTGTTTTTT	NA	TRBV3-1/TRBV3-2	TRBJ2-2	NA
CASSIRSRGSGANVLTF	TGTGCCAGCAGCATAAGAAGCCGGGGCTCTGGGGCCAACGTCCTGACTTTC	NA	TRBV7-3	TRBJ2-6	NA